In this sample, the clone carrying this TCR beta chain turned up a few times. Unique molecular identifiers were built into the TCR beta cDNA libraries. TCRdb ran MiXCR on the PCR reads and lists one entry per CDR3 protein. The table has about 160,000 distinct CDR3 sequences, under 40% seen once. The source of the sample is a study of post-analysis software for immune sequencing data. In germline, CDR1 is SGHRS, CDR2 YFSETQ. The length of the CDR3 is 13 residues. V was clipped by 4 bases and J by 4 bases, with 12 bases between them. Source: blood, taken after autologous hematopoietic stem cell transplantation. The origin of this receptor is a girl aged 5-17 years with multiple sclerosis. The rearrangement links TRBV5-1 to TRBJ2-7, with D possibly TRBD1 on 6 matching bases. The CDR3 loop reads CASSTIQGYEQYF. CDR3 DNA sequence: TGCGCCAGCAGCACCATACAGGGTTACGAGCAGTACTTC.